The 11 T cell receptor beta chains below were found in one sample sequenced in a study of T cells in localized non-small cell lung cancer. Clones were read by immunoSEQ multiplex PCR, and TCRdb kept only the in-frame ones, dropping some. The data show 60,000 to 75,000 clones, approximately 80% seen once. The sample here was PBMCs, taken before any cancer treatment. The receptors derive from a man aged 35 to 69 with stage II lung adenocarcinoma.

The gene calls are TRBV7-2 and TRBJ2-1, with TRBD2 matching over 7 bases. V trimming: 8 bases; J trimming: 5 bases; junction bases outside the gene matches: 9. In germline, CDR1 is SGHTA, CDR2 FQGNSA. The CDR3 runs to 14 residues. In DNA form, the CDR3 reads TGTGCCAGCTCCTTTCTAGCGGCAAACAATGAGCAGTTCTTC. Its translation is CASSFLAANNEQFF.

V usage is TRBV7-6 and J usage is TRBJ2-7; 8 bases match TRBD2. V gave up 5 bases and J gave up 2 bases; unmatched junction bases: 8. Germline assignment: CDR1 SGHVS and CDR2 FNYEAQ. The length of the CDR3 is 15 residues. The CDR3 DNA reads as TGTGCCAGCAGCCCGGACCTTAGCGGGACCTACGAGCAGTACTTC. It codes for CASSPDLSGTYEQYF.

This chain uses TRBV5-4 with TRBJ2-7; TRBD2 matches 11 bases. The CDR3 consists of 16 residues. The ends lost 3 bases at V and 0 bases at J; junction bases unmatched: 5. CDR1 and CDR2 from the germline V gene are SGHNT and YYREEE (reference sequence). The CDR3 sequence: CASSSGLADNSYEQYF. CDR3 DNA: TGTGCCAGCAGCTCGGGACTAGCGGATAACTCCTACGAGCAGTACTTC.

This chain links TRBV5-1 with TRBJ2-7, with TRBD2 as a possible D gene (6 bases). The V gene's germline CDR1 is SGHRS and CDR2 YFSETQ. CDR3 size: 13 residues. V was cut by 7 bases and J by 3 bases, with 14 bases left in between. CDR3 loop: CASASGLFYEQYF. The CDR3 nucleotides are TGCGCCAGCGCATCGGGACTTTTCTACGAGCAGTACTTC. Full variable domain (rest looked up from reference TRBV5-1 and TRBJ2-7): KAGVTQTPRYLIKTRGQQVTLSCSPISGHRSVSWYQQTPGQGLQFLFEYFSETQRNKGNFPGRFSGRQFSNSRSEMNVSTLELGDSALYLCASASGLFYEQYFGPGTRLTVT.

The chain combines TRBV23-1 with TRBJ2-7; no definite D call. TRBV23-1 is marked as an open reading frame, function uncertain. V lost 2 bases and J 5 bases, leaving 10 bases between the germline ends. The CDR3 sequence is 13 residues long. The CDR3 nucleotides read TGCGCCAGCAGTCAAACACGTAGGGACGAGCAGTACTTC. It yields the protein CASSQTRRDEQYF.

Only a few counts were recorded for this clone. The CDR3 nucleotides are TGCAGCGTTGACCCCGCTAGGGAGGCTTTCTTT. Its translation is CSVDPAREAFF. This chain links TRBV29-1 with TRBJ1-1; D not certain. Germline V CDR1 and CDR2: SQVTM, ANQGSEA. CDR3 length equals 11 residues. V was pared by 3 bases and J by 11 bases, with 13 bases between.

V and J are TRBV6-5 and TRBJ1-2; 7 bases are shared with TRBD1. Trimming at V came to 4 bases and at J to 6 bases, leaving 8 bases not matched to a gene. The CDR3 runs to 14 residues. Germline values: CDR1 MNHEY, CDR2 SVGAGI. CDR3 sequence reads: CASSLTGRADGYTF. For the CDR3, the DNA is TGTGCCAGCAGTTTGACAGGGAGAGCGGATGGCTACACCTTC.

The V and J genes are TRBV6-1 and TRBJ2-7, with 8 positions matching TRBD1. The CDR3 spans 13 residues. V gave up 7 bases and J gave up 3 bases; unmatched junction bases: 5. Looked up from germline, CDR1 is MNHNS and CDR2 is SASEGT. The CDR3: CASTADRVYEQYF. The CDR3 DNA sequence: TGTGCCAGCACCGCGGACAGGGTCTACGAGCAGTACTTC.

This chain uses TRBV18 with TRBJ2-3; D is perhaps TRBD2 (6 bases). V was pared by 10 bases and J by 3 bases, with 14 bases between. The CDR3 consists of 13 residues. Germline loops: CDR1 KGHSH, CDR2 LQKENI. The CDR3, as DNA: TGTGCCACCGCGGGACTTTTTACAGATACGCAGTATTTT. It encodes CATAGLFTDTQYF. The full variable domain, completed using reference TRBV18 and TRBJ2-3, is NAGVMQNPRHLVRRRGQEARLRCSPMKGHSHVYWYRQLPEEGLKFMVYLQKENIIDESGMPKERFSAEFPKEGPSILRIQQVVRGDSAAYFCATAGLFTDTQYFGPGTRLTVL.

The CDR3 nucleotides are TGTGCCAGCAGAGCTCCGGGACAGAGCTCCTACGAGCAGTACTTC. Translated, it gives CASRAPGQSSYEQYF. The V gene is TRBV5-5, the J gene TRBJ2-7; 7 bases align to TRBD1. Germline CDR1 is SGHKS and CDR2 is YYEKEE (reference sequence). The CDR3 runs to 15 residues. The V and J ends lost 5 bases and 0 bases, in that order; junction bases with no gene match: 8.

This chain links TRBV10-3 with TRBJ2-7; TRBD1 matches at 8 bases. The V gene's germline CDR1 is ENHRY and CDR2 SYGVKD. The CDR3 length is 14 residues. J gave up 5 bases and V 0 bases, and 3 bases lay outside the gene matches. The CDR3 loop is CAISESGQVNEQYF. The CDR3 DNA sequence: TGTGCCATCAGTGAGTCGGGACAGGTCAACGAGCAGTACTTC.